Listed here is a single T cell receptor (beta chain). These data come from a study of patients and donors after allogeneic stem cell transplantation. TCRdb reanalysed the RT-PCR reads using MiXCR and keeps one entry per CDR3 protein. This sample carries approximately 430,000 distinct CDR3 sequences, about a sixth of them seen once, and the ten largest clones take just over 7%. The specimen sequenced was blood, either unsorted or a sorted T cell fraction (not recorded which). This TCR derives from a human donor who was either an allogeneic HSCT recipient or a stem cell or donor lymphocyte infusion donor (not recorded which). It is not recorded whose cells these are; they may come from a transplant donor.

CDR3 nucleotides: TGTGCCAGCAGTTACGGGACAGGGCTGTTTTGGACTGAAGCTTTCTTT. Protein: CASSYGTGLFWTEAFF. The chain is built from TRBV6-2 or TRBV6-3 and TRBJ1-1; TRBD1 matches at 9 bases. The V segment lost 2 bases and the J segment 5 bases; nucleotides outside the gene matches: 9. This CDR3 region has 16 residues. Germline V CDR1 and CDR2: MNHEY, SVGEGT.